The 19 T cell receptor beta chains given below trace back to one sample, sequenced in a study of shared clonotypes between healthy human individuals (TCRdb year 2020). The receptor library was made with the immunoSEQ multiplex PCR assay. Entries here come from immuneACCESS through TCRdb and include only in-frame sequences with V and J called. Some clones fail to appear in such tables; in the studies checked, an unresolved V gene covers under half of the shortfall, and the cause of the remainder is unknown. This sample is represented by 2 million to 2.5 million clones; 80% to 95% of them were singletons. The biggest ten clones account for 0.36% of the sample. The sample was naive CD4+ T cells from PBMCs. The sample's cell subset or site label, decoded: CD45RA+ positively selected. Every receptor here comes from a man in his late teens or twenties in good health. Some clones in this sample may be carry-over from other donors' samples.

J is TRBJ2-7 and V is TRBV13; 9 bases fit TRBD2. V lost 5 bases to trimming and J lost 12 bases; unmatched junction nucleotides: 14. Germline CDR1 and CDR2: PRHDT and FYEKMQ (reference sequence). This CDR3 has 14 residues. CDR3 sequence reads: CASSDRGASGNRYF. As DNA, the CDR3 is TGTGCCAGCAGCGACCGCGGGGCTAGCGGGAATAGGTACTTC. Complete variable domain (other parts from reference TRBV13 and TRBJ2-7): AAGVIQSPRHLIKEKRETATLKCYPIPRHDTVYWYQQGPGQDPQFLISFYEKMQSDKGSIPDRFSAQQFSDYHSELNMSSLELGDSALYFCASSDRGASGNRYFGPGTRLTVT.

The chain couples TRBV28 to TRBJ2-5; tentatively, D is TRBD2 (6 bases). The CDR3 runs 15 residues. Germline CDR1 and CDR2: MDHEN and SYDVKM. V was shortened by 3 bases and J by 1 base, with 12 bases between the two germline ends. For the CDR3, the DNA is TGTGCCAGCAGTTTGGAGGGGCGGGTCCAAGAGACCCAGTACTTC. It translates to CASSLEGRVQETQYF.

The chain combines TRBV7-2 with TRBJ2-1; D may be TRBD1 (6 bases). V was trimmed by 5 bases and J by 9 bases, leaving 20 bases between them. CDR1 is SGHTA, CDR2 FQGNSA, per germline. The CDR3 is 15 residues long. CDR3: CASSAAGTSRGEQFF. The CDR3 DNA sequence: TGTGCCAGCAGCGCCGCCGGGACATCGAGGGGTGAGCAGTTCTTC.

As DNA, the CDR3 is TGCAGCGTGGCCCTAGGGGGGGACTATGGCTACACCTTC. Translation: CSVALGGDYGYTF. This rearrangement joins TRBV29-1 to TRBJ1-2; D perhaps matches TRBD1 (6 bases). The V end was cut by 6 bases, the J end by 3 bases, with 14 bases between. Germline V gene lookup returns CDR1 SQVTM and CDR2 ANQGSEA. The CDR3 has 13 residues.

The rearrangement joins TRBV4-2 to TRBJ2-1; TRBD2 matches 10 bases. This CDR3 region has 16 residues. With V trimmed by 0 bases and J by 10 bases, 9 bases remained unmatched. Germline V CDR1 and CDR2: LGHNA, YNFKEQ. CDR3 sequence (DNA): TGTGCCAGCAGCCAAGAGGCACTAGCGGGGAAGGGAGAGCAGTTCTTC. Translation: CASSQEALAGKGEQFF.

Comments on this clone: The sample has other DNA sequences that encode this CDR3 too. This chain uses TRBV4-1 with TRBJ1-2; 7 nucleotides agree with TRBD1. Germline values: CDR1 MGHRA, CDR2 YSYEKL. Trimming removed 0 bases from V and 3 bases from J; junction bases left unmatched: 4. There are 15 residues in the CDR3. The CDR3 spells CASSQDDRAYYGYTF. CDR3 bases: TGCGCCAGCAGCCAAGATGACAGGGCCTACTATGGCTACACCTTC.

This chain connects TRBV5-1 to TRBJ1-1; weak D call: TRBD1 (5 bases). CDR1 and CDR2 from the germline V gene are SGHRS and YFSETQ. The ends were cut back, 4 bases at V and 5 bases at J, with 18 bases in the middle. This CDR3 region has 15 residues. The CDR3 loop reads CASSTRGAIGTEAFF. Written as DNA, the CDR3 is TGCGCCAGCAGCACCAGAGGGGCCATTGGGACTGAAGCTTTCTTT. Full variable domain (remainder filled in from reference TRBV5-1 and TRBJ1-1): KAGVTQTPRYLIKTRGQQVTLSCSPISGHRSVSWYQQTPGQGLQFLFEYFSETQRNKGNFPGRFSGRQFSNSRSEMNVSTLELGDSALYLCASSTRGAIGTEAFFGQGTRLTVV.

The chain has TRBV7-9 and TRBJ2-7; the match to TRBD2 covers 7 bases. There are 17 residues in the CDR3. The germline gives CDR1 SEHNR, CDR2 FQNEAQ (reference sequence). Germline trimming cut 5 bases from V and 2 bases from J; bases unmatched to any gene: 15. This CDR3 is CASSPQLGREYPYEQYF. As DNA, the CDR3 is TGTGCCAGCAGCCCCCAATTAGGGCGGGAGTATCCCTACGAGCAGTACTTC.

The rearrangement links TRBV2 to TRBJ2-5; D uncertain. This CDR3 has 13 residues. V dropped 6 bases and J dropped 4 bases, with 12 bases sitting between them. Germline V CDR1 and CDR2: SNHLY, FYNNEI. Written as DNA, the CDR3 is TGTGCCAGCAGGATGGAGAGGAGAGAGACCCAGTACTTC. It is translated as CASRMERRETQYF. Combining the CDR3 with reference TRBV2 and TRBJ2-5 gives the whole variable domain EPEVTQTPSHQVTQMGQEVILRCVPISNHLYFYWYRQILGQKVEFLVSFYNNEISEKSEIFDDQFSVERPDGSNFTLKIRSTKLEDSAMYFCASRMERRETQYFGPGTRLLVL.

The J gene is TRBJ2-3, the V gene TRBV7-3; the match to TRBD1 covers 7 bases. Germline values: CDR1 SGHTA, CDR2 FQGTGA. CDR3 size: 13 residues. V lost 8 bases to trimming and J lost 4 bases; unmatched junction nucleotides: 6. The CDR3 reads CASGKGAADTQYF. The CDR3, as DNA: TGTGCCAGCGGGAAGGGGGCGGCAGATACGCAGTATTTT.

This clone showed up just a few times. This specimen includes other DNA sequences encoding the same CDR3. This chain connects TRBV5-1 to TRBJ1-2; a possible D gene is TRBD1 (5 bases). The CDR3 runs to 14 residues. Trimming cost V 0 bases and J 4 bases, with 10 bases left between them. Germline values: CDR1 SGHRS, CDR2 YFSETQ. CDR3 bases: TGCGCCAGCAGCTTGGGCGGCGGGGGCTATGGCTACACCTTC. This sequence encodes CASSLGGGGYGYTF.

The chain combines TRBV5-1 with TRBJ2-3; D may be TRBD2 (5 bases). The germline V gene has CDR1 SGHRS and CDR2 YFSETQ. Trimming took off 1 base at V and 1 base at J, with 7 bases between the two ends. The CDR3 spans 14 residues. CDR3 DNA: TGCGCCAGCAGCTTGATCGGGGGCACAGATACGCAGTATTTT. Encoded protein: CASSLIGGTDTQYF.

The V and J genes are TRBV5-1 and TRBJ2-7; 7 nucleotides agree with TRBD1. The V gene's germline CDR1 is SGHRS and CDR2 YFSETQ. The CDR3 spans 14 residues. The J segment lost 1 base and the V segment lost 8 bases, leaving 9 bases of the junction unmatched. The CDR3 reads CASHRDSLSYEQYF. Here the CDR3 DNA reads TGCGCCAGTCACCGGGACAGCTTATCCTACGAGCAGTACTTC.

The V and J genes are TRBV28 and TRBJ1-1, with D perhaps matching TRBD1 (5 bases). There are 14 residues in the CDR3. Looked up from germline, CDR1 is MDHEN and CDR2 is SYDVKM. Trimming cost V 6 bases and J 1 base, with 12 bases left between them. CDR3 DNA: TGTGCCAGCAGCGATACGGGGGGGAACACTGAAGCTTTCTTT. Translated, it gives CASSDTGGNTEAFF.

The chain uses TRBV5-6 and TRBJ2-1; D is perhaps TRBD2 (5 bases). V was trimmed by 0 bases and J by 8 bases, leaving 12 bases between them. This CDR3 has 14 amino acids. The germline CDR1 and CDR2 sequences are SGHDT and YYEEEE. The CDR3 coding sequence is TGTGCCAGCAGCTTGGTGGCTAGCTGGCATGAGCAGTTCTTC. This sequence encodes CASSLVASWHEQFF.

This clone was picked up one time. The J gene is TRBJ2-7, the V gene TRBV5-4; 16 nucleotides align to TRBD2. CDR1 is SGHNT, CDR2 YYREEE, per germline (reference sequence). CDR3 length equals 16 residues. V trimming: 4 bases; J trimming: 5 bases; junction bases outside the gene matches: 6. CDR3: CASSLGLAGGQDEQYF. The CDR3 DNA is TGTGCCAGCAGCCTGGGACTAGCGGGAGGGCAGGACGAGCAGTACTTC. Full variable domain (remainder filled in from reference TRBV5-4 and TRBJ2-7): ETGVTQSPTHLIKTRGQQVTLRCSSQSGHNTVSWYQQALGQGPQFIFQYYREEENGRGNFPPRFSGLQFPNYSSELNVNALELDDSALYLCASSLGLAGGQDEQYFGPGTRLTVT.

CDR3: CASSQGPTAYGYTF. CDR3 coding DNA: TGCGCCAGCAGCCAAGGTCCTACAGCCTATGGCTACACCTTC. The chain combines TRBV4-1 with TRBJ1-2; no definite D call. This CDR3 comprises 14 residues. Germline V gene sequence: CDR1 MGHRA, CDR2 YSYEKL. Trimming took 1 base from V and 4 from J, leaving 10 bases between them.

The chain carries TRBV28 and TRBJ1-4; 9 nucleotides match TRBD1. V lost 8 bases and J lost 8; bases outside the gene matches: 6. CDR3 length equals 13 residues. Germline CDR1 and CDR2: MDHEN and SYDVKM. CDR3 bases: TGTGCCAGCGGACAGGGGCTTCGGGAAAAACTGTTTTTT. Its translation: CASGQGLREKLFF.

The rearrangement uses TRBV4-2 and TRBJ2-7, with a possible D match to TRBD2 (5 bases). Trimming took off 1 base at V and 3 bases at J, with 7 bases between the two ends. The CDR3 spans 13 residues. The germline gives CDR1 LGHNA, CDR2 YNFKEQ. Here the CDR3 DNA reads TGTGCCAGCAGCCAAGCCCGGGACTACGAGCAGTACTTC. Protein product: CASSQARDYEQYF.